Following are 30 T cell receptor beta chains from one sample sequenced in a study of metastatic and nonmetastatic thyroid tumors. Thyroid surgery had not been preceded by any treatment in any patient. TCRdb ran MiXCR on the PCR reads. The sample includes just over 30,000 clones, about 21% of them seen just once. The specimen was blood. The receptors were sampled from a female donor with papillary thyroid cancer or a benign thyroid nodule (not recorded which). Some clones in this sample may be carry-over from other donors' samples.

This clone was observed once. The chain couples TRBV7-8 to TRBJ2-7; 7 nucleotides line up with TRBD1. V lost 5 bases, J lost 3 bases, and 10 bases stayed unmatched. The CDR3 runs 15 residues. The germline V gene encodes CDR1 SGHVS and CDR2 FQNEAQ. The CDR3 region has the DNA TGTGCCAGCAGCGAATGGACCGGGACAGTCTACGAGCAGTACTTC. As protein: CASSEWTGTVYEQYF. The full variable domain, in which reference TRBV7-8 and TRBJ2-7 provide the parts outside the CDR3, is GAGVSQSPRYKVAKRGQDVALRCDPISGHVSLFWYQQALGQGPEFLTYFQNEAQLDKSGLPSDRFFAERPEGSVSTLKIQRTQQEDSAVYLCASSEWTGTVYEQYFGPGTRLTVT.

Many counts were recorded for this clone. CDR3 residues: CASSLTDRGNSPLHF. In nucleotides, the CDR3 is TGCGCCAGCAGTCTCACTGACAGGGGTAATTCACCCCTCCACTTT. The rearrangement joins TRBV4-1 to TRBJ1-6; the match to TRBD1 covers 8 bases. The CDR3 has 15 amino acids. Germline loops: CDR1 MGHRA, CDR2 YSYEKL. V lost 6 bases and J lost 6; bases outside the gene matches: 7.

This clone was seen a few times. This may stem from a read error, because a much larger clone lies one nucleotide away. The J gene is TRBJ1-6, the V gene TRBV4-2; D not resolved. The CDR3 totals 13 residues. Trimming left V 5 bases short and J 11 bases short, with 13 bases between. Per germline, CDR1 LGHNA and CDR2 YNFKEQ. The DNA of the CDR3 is TGTGCCAGCAGCAAGGAGTTTGATCCACCCCTCCACTTT. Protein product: CASSKEFDPPLHF.

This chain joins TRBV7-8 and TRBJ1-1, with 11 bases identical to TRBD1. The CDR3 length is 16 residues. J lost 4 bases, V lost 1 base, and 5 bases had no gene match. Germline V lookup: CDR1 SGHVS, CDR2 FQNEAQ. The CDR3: CASSLGLGTGGTEAFF. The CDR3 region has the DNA TGTGCCAGCAGCTTAGGGCTTGGGACAGGGGGCACTGAAGCTTTCTTT.

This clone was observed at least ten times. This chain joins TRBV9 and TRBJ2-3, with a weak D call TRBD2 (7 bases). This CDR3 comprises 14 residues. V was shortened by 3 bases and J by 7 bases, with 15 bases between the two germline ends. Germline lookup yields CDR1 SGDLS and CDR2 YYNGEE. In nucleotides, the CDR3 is TGTGCCAGCAGCGGGGGGGCGGGGGCCTATACGCAGTATTTT. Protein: CASSGGAGAYTQYF.

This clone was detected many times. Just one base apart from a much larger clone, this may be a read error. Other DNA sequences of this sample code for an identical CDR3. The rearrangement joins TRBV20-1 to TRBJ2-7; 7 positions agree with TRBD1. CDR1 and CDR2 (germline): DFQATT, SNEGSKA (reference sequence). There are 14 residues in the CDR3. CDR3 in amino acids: CSARTGTENYEQYF. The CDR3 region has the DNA TGCAGTGCTAGGACCGGGACAGAGAACTACGAGCAGTACTTT.

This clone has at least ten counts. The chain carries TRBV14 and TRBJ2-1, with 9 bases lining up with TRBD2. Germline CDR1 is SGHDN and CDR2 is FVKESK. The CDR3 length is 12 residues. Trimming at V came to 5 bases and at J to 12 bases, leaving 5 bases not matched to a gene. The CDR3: CASSARGGLQFF. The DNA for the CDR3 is TGTGCCAGCAGCGCGCGGGGGGGCCTGCAGTTCTTC.

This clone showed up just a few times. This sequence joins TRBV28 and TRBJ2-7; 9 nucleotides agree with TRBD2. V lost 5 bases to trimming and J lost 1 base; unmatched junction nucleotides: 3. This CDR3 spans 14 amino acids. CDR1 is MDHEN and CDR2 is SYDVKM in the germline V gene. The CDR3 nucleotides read TGTGCCAGCAGTGGCGGGAGGGCATCCTACGAGCAGTACTTC. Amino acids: CASSGGRASYEQYF.

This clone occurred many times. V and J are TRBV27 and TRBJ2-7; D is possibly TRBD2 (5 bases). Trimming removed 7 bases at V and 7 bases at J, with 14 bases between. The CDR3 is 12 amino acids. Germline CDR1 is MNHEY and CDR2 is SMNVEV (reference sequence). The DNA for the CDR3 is TGTGCCAGCACCACGGTCGGGGATGAGCAGTACTTC. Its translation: CASTTVGDEQYF.

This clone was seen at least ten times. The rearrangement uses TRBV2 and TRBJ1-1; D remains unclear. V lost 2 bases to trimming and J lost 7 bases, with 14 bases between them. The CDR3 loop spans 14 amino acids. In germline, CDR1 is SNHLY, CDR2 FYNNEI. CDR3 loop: CASSEKPYPDEAFF. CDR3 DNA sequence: TGTGCCAGCAGTGAAAAACCGTACCCCGATGAAGCTTTCTTT. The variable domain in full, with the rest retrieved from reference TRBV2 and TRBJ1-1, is EPEVTQTPSHQVTQMGQEVILRCVPISNHLYFYWYRQILGQKVEFLVSFYNNEISEKSEIFDDQFSVERPDGSNFTLKIRSTKLEDSAMYFCASSEKPYPDEAFFGQGTRLTVV.

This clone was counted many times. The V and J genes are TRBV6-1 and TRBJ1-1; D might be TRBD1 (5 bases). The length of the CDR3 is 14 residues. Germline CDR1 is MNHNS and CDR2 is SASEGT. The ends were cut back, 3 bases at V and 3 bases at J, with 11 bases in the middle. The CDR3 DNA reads TGTGCCAGCAGTGACTCCGGGACTCACACTGAAGCTTTCTTT. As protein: CASSDSGTHTEAFF.

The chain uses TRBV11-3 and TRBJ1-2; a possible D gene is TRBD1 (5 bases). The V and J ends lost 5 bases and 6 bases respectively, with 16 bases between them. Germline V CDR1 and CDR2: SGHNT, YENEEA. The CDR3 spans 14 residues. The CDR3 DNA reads TGTGCCAGCAGCGACCCCGGGGCGCGTGATGGCTACACCTTC. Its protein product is CASSDPGARDGYTF.

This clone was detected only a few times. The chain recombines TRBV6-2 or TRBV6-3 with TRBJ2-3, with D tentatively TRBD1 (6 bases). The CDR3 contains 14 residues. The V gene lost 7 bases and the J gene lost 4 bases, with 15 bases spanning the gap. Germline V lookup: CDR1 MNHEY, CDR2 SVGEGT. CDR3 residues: CASTLNRAADTQYF. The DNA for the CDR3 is TGTGCCAGCACCCTCAACAGGGCCGCAGATACGCAGTATTTT.

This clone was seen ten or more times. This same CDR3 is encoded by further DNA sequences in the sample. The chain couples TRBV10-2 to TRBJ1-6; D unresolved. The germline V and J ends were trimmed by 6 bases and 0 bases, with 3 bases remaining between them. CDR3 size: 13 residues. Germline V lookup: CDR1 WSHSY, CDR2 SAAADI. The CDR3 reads CASRSSYNSPLHF. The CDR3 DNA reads TGCGCCAGCAGGAGCTCCTATAATTCACCCCTCCACTTT.

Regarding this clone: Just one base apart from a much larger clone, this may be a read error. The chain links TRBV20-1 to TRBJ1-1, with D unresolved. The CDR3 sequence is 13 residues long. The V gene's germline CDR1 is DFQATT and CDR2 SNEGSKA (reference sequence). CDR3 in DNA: TGCAGTGCTCCGAAGGAGGGTGGCACTGAAACTTTCTTT. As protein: CSAPKEGGTETFF.

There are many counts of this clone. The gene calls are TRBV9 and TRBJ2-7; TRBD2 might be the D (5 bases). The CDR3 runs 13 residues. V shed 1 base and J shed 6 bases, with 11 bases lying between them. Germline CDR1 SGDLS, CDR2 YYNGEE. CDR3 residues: CASSVFDEGEQYF. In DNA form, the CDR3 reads TGTGCCAGCAGCGTATTTGACGAGGGCGAGCAGTACTTC.

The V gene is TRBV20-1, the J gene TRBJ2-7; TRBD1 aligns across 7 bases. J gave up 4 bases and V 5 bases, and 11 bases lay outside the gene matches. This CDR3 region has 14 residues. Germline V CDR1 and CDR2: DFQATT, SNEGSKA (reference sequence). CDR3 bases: TGCAGTGCTGTTCGACAGGGCGACGTTTACGAGCAGTACTTC. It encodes CSAVRQGDVYEQYF.

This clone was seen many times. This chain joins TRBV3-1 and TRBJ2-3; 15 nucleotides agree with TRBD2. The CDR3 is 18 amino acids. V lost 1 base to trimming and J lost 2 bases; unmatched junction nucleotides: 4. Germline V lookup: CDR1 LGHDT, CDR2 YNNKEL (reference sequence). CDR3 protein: CASSQAGTSGGSTDTQYF. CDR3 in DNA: TGTGCCAGCAGCCAAGCCGGGACTAGCGGGGGGTCCACAGATACGCAGTATTTT.

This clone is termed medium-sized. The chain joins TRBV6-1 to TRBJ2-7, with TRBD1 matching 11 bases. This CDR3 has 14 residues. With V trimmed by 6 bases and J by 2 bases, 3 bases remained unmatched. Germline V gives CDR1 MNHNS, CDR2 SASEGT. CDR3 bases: TGTGCCAGCAGCTGGGGACAGGGGGCCTACGAGCAGTACTTC. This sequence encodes CASSWGQGAYEQYF.

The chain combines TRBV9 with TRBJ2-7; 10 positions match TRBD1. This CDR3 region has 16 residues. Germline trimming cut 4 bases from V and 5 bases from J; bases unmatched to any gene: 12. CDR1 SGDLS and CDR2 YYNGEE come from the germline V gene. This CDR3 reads CASSPFPDRGKNEQYF. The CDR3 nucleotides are TGTGCCAGCAGCCCATTTCCGGACAGGGGGAAGAACGAGCAGTACTTC.

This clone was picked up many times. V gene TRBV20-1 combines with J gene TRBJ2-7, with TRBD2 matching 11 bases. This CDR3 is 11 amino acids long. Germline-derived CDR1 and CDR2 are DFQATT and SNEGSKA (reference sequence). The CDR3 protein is CGLAGGYEQYF. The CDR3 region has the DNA TGCGGGCTAGCGGGGGGATACGAGCAGTACTTC.

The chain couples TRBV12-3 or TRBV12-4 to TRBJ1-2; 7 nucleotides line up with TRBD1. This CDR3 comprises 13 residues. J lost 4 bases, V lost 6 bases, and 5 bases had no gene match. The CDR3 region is CASSRQGIYGYTF. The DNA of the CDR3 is TGTGCCAGCAGCCGACAGGGAATCTATGGCTACACCTTC.

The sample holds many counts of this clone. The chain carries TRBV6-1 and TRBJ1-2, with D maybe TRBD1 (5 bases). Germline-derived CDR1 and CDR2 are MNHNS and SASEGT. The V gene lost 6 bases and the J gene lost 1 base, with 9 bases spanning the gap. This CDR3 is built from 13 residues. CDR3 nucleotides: TGTGCCAGCAGACGGGGCTATAACTATGGCTACACCTTC. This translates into CASRRGYNYGYTF.

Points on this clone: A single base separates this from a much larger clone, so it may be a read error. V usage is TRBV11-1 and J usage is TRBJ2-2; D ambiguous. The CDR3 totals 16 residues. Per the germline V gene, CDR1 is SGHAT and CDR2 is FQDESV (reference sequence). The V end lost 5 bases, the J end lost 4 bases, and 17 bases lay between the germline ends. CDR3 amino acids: CASSNRHGPSTGELFF. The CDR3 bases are TGTGCCAGCAGCAACCGACATGGGCCGAGCACCGGGGAGCTGTTTTTT.

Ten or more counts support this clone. CDR3 sequence (DNA): TGTGCCAGCAGTTTTATTCCGAGGACAGCCTATAATTCACCCCTCCACTTT. Amino acid sequence: CASSFIPRTAYNSPLHF. The chain combines TRBV27 with TRBJ1-6; D may be TRBD1 (6 bases). Germline lookup yields CDR1 MNHEY and CDR2 SMNVEV (reference sequence). The CDR3 runs 17 residues. The V gene lost 3 bases and the J gene lost 2 bases, with 14 bases spanning the gap.

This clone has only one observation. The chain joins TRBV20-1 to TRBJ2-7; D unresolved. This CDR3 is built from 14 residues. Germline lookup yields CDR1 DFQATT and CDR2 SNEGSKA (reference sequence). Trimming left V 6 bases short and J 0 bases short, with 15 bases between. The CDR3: CSALPQGFSYEQYF. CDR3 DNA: TGCAGTGCCCTTCCCCAAGGTTTCTCCTACGAGCAGTACTTC.

The CDR3 DNA sequence: TGTGCCAGCAGTTTCGGTTTCGGTTGGGAACAAGGCGAAAAACTGTTTTTT. Translating it yields CASSFGFGWEQGEKLFF. The rearrangement links TRBV12-3 or TRBV12-4 to TRBJ1-4, with no clear D. This CDR3 contains 17 residues. With 3 bases removed from V and 8 bases from J, the gap between germline ends came to 22 bases.

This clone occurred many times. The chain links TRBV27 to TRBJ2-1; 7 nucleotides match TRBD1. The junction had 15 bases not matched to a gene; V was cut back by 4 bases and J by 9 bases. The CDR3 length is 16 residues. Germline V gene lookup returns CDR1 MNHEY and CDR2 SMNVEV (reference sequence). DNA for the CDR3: TGTGCCAGCAGTTGGGTAAAGGGGGCGCCCCGCGTTGAGCAGTTCTTC. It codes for CASSWVKGAPRVEQFF.

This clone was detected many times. The DNA of the CDR3 is TGCAGTGCTAGAGATTTTTTATGGGGGGAGGACAATGAGCAGTTCTTC. Translation gives CSARDFLWGEDNEQFF. The rearrangement links TRBV20-1 to TRBJ2-1, with D maybe TRBD2 (6 bases). The CDR3 covers 16 residues. With 0 bases removed from V and 5 bases from J, the gap between germline ends came to 17 bases. Germline CDR1 is DFQATT and CDR2 is SNEGSKA (reference sequence).

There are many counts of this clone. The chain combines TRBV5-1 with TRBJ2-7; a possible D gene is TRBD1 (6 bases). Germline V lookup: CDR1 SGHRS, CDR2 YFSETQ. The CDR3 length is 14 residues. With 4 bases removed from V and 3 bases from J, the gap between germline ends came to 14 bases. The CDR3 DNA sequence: TGCGCCAGCAGCCCCCGGGACATTGACTACGAGCAGTACTTC. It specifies CASSPRDIDYEQYF.